This T cell receptor (beta chain) was captured in a study of response to subunit inactivated influenza vaccine. V dropped 0 bases and J dropped 1; count of bases not matched to a gene: 7. CDR1 and CDR2 from the germline V gene are SGHRS and YFSETQ. The CDR3 has 17 amino acids. MiXCR, run by TCRdb on the RT-PCR reads, gives a single entry per CDR3 protein. This sample yields around 570,000 distinct CDR3 sequences, of which over 9% are seen a single time; approximately 10% belongs to the top ten. This clonotype was detected many times. The same specimen was also included in a second study, on T cells expressing NK-cell markers. Turning to that study: With UMIs, 5'RACE template switching was used to make TCR beta cDNA. Sorted CD3+CD56+NKG2C+, CD3+CD56+NKG2C- and CD3+CD56-NKG2C+ T cells provided the TCR beta repertoires. In a handful of donors, dominant clonotypes made up about 28.3-65% of CD3+CD56-NKG2C+ cells.

The chain couples TRBV5-1 to TRBJ2-1; 7 bases fit TRBD2. This clonotype was obtained from a man in his fifties who received an inactivated influenza vaccine. The source material was PBMCs from blood, sampled on the day of vaccination. This CDR3 reads CASSLELATRSYNEQFF. CDR3 nucleotide sequence: TGCGCCAGCAGCTTGGAACTAGCGACCCGATCCTACAATGAGCAGTTCTTC.